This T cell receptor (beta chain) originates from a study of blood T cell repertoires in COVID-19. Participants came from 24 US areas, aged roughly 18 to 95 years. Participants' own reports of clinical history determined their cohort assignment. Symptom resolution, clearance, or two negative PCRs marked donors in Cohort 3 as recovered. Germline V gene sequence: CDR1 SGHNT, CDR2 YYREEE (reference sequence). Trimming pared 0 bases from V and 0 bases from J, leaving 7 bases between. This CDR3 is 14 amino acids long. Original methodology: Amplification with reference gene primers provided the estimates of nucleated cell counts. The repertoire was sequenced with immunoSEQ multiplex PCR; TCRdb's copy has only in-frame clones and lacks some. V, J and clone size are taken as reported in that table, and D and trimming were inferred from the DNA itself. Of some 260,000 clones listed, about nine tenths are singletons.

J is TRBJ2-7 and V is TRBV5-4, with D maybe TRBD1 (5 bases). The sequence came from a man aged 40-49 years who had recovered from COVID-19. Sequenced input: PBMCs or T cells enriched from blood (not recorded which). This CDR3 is CASSLETDSYEQYF. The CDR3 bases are TGTGCCAGCAGCTTGGAGACAGACTCCTACGAGCAGTACTTC.